These 12 T cell receptor beta chains originate from one sample sequenced in a study of technical replicates of blood from several donors. Some clones are missing from TCRdb's copy, which holds only in-frame ones; the method was immunoSEQ multiplex PCR. The top ten hold roughly 5% of the sample, which has some 70,000 clones, 80% to 95% seen once. The specimen was PBMCs. The origin of the receptors is a human donor in good health. Some clones in this sample may be carry-over from other donors' samples.

The J gene is TRBJ1-5, the V gene TRBV6-1; no reliable D call. Germline V gene sequence: CDR1 MNHNS, CDR2 SASEGT. Trimming took 5 bases from V and 5 from J, leaving 13 bases between them. The CDR3 has 14 amino acids. The CDR3: CASSRERPDQPQHF. The CDR3 DNA is TGTGCCAGCAGTAGAGAGAGGCCTGATCAGCCCCAGCATTTT.

This clone appeared once. The chain joins TRBV7-8 to TRBJ1-2; possibly TRBD1 for D (6 bases). V lost 5 bases, J lost 1 base, and 14 bases lay in between. Germline V gene sequence: CDR1 SGHVS, CDR2 FQNEAQ. The CDR3 loop spans 15 amino acids. The CDR3 spells CASSPYREINYGYTF. CDR3 sequence (DNA): TGTGCCAGCAGCCCCTACAGGGAGATTAACTATGGCTACACCTTC.

The V call is TRBV6-5, the J call TRBJ2-2, with 8 positions matching TRBD1. Germline V gene lookup returns CDR1 MNHEY and CDR2 SVGAGI. This CDR3 is built from 15 residues. J lost 7 bases, V lost 5 bases, and 9 bases had no gene match. CDR3: CASSSQGAPGGELFF. CDR3 nucleotides: TGTGCCAGCAGTAGTCAGGGGGCCCCCGGCGGGGAGCTGTTTTTT.

The V and J genes are TRBV5-8 and TRBJ1-1; 10 nucleotides line up with TRBD1. The CDR3 is made up of 16 amino acids. CDR1 and CDR2 from the germline V gene are SGHTS and YDEGEE. J lost 7 bases, V lost 0 bases, and 9 bases had no gene match. The CDR3 DNA follows: TGTGCCAGCAGCTTGGAGGCCGGGACAGGGGTGAATGAAGCTTTCTTT. Translating gives CASSLEAGTGVNEAFF.

J is TRBJ2-1 and V is TRBV7-8, with 10 bases lining up with TRBD2. Germline trimming cut 5 bases from V and 3 bases from J; bases unmatched to any gene: 4. The V gene's germline CDR1 is SGHVS and CDR2 FQNEAQ. The CDR3 spans 15 residues. CDR3 DNA sequence: TGTGCCAGCAGCCCTAGCGGGAGTATCTACAATGAGCAGTTCTTC. It specifies CASSPSGSIYNEQFF.

The CDR3 DNA is TGTGCCAGCAGCTTAGGCCTAGCGAAAGGGGCAGATACGCAGTATTTT. This gives the protein CASSLGLAKGADTQYF. This chain links TRBV7-6 with TRBJ2-3; weak D call: TRBD2 (6 bases). Looked up from germline, CDR1 is SGHVS and CDR2 is FNYEAQ. The CDR3 has 16 residues. The V and J ends lost 1 base and 4 bases respectively, with 15 bases between them.

V and J are TRBV5-1 and TRBJ2-7; 7 bases map to TRBD2. V trimming: 0 bases; J trimming: 2 bases; junction bases outside the gene matches: 5. CDR3 length equals 15 residues. Per the germline V gene, CDR1 is SGHRS and CDR2 is YFSETQ. CDR3 sequence (DNA): TGCGCCAGCAGCTTGGGAGTAGCGGGTGCCTACGAGCAGTACTTC. As protein: CASSLGVAGAYEQYF.

This sequence joins TRBV6-6 and TRBJ2-1; 7 nucleotides line up with TRBD2. Trimming removed 4 bases from V and 9 bases from J; junction bases left unmatched: 12. CDR3 length: 15 amino acids. CDR1 and CDR2 from the germline V gene are MNHNY and SVGAGI (reference sequence). The CDR3 loop reads CASSSGTTHPGEQFF. The CDR3 nucleotides are TGTGCCAGCAGTTCGGGGACTACCCACCCGGGTGAGCAGTTCTTC.

The V gene is TRBV19, the J gene TRBJ2-7; 7 bases are a match to TRBD1. The V gene's germline CDR1 is LNHDA and CDR2 SQIVND (reference sequence). V lost 6 bases and J lost 0; bases outside the gene matches: 2. CDR3 length: 13 residues. The CDR3 here is CASRGTASYEQYF. Written as DNA, the CDR3 is TGTGCCAGTAGAGGGACAGCCTCCTACGAGCAGTACTTC.

The CDR3: CASSSWQGLSGANVLTF. For the CDR3, the DNA is TGTGCCAGCAGTTCCTGGCAGGGTCTCTCCGGGGCCAACGTCCTGACTTTC. The chain recombines TRBV28 with TRBJ2-6, with TRBD1 as a possible D gene (5 bases). Trimming pared 4 bases from V and 4 bases from J, leaving 17 bases between. The CDR3 sequence is 17 residues long. Germline V CDR1 and CDR2: MDHEN, SYDVKM.

The chain recombines TRBV4-3 with TRBJ2-3, with 11 bases fitting TRBD2. CDR1 is LGHNA and CDR2 is YSLEER in the germline V gene. The CDR3 contains 15 residues. V was pared by 4 bases and J by 4 bases, with 4 bases of the junction left unmatched. CDR3 amino acids: CASSPWTSGPDTQYF. CDR3 DNA sequence: TGCGCCAGCAGCCCCTGGACTAGCGGGCCAGATACGCAGTATTTT.

This clone was counted a few times. The V gene is TRBV5-1, the J gene TRBJ2-1, with 14 positions matching TRBD2. CDR3 length: 18 residues. J lost 7 bases, V lost 4 bases, and 13 bases had no gene match. Germline V CDR1 and CDR2: SGHRS, YFSETQ. CDR3 nucleotides: TGCGCCAGCAGCCCAGGGACTAGCGGGAGTGTGTCCTGGAATGAGCAGTTCTTC. This codes for CASSPGTSGSVSWNEQFF.